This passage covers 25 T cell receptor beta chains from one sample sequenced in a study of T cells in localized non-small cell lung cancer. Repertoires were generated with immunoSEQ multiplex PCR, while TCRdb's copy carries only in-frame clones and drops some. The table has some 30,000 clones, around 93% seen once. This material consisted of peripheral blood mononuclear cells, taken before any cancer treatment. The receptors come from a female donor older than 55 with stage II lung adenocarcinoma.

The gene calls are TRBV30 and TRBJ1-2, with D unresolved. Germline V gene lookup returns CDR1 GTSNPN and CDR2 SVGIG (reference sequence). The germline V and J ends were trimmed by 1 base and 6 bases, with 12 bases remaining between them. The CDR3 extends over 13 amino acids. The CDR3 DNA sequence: TGTGCCTGGAGTGCGGACGCCTGGCATGGCTACACCTTC. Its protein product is CAWSADAWHGYTF.

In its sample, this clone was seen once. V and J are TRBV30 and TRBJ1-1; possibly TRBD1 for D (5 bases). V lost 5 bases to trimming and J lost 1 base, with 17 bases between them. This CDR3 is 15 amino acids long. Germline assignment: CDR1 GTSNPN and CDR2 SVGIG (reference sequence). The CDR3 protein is CAWFQPGHRNTEAFF. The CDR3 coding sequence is TGTGCCTGGTTTCAACCAGGGCATCGGAACACTGAAGCTTTCTTT.

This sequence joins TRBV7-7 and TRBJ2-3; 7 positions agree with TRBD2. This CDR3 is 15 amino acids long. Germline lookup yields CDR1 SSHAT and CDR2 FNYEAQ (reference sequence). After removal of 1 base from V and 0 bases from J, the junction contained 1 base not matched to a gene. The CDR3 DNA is TGTGCCAGCAGCTTAGGTAGCGGGAGCACAGATACGCAGTATTTT. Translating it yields CASSLGSGSTDTQYF.

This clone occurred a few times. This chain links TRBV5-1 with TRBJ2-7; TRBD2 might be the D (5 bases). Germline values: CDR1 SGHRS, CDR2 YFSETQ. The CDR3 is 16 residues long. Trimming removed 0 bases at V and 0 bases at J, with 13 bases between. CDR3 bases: TGCGCCAGCAGCTTGGACGGGGTTGGAGCCTCCTACGAGCAGTACTTC. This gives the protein CASSLDGVGASYEQYF.

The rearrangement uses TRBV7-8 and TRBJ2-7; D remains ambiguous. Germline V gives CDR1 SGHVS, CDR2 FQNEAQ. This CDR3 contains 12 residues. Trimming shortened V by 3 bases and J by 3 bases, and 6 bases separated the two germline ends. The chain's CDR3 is CASSFARYEQYF. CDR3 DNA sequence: TGTGCCAGCAGCTTCGCGCGCTACGAGCAGTACTTC.

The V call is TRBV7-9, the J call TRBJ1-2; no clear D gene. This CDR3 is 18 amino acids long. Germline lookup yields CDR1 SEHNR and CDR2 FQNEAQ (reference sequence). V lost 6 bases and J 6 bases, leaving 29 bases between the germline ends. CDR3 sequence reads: CASSAPSVVQAGQNGYTF. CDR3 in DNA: TGTGCCAGCAGTGCCCCTAGTGTGGTCCAAGCGGGCCAGAATGGCTACACCTTC. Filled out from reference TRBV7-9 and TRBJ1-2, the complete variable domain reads DTGVSQNPRHKITKRGQNVTFRCDPISEHNRLYWYRQTLGQGPEFLTYFQNEAQLEKSRLLSDRFSAERPKGSFSTLEIQRTEQGDSAMYLCASSAPSVVQAGQNGYTFGSGTRLTVV.

CDR3 bases: TGCGCCAGCAGCTCAACAGGGGTCCAAGAGACCCAGTACTTC. It codes for CASSSTGVQETQYF. The chain carries TRBV5-1 and TRBJ2-5; TRBD1 agrees at 7 bases. Trimming at V came to 3 bases and at J to 1 base, leaving 3 bases not matched to a gene. Germline CDR1 is SGHRS and CDR2 is YFSETQ. CDR3 length: 14 residues.

CDR3 loop: CASSSPRPGGHIQYF. CDR3 DNA: TGTGCCAGCAGCTCCCCCCGGCCGGGGGGGCACATTCAGTACTTC. The chain is built from TRBV11-2 and TRBJ2-4, with 8 bases identical to TRBD2. With V trimmed by 4 bases and J by 8 bases, 10 bases remained unmatched. In germline, CDR1 is SGHAT, CDR2 FQNNGV. This CDR3 is 15 amino acids long.

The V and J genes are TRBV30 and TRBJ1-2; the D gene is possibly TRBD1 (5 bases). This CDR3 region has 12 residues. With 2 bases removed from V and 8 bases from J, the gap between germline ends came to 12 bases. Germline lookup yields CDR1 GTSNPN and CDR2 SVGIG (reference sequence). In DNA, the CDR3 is TGTGCCTGGAGTCAGGGAGGGGCAGGCTACACCTTC. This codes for CAWSQGGAGYTF.

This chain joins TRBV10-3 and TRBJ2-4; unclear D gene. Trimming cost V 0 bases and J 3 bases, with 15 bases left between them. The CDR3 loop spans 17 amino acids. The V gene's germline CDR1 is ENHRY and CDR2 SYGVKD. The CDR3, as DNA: TGTGCCATCAGTGAGTCGGGGAACAACGTGGGCAAAAACATTCAGTACTTC. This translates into CAISESGNNVGKNIQYF.

DNA for the CDR3: TGTGCCAGTAGTATCACAGATAGAAACACTGAAGCTTTCTTT. It yields the protein CASSITDRNTEAFF. The chain joins TRBV19 to TRBJ1-1; D is undetermined. The CDR3 loop spans 14 amino acids. Trimming removed 3 bases from V and 2 bases from J, with 10 bases in between. Germline V gene data show CDR1 as LNHDA and CDR2 as SQIVND (reference sequence).

The DNA for the CDR3 is TGTGCCAGCAGAGAAACAGGGGGCGCGGGAGGCTACACCTTC. Protein sequence: CASRETGGAGGYTF. The gene calls are TRBV5-8 and TRBJ1-2, with 9 positions matching TRBD1. With 5 bases clipped from V and 8 bases from J, the junction kept 10 bases outside the gene matches. Germline V gene data show CDR1 as SGHTS and CDR2 as YDEGEE. The CDR3 sequence is 14 residues long.

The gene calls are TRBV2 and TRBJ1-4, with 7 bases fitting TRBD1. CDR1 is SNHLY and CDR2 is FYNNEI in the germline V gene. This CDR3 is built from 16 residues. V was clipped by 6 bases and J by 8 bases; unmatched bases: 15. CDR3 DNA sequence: TGTGCCAGCAGCGTGGACAGGCCCTCAGTAGGAGAAAAACTGTTTTTT. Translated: CASSVDRPSVGEKLFF.

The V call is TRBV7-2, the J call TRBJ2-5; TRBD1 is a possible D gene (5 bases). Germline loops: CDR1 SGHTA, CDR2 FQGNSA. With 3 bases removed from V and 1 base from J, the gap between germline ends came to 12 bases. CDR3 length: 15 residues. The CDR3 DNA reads TGTGCCAGCAGCTTGAGCCAGGGTCGCCAAGAGACCCAGTACTTC. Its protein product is CASSLSQGRQETQYF.

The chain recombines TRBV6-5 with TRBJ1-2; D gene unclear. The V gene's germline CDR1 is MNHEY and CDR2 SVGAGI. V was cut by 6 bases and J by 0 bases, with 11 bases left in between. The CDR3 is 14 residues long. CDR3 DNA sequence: TGTGCCAGCAGGAGACCCTCCTCTAACTATGGCTACACCTTC. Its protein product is CASRRPSSNYGYTF.

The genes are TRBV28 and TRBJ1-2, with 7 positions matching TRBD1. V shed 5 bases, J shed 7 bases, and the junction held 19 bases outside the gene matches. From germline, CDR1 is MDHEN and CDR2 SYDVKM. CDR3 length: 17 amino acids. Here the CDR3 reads CASSIVGTATAISGYTF. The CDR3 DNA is TGTGCCAGCAGTATAGTCGGGACAGCGACAGCGATCTCTGGCTACACCTTC.

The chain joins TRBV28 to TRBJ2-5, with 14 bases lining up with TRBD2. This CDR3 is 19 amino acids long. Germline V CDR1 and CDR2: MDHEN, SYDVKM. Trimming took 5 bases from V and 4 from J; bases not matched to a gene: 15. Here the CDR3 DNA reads TGTGCCAGCAGTGTCGGGACTAGCGGGAGCAGTCCACCCGGAGAGACCCAGTACTTC. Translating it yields CASSVGTSGSSPPGETQYF.

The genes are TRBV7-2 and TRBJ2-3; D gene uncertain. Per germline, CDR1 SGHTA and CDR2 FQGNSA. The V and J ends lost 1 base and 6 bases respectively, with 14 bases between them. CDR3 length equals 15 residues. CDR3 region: CASSLERTPPDTQYF. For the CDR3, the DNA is TGTGCCAGCAGCTTAGAGAGGACGCCGCCGGATACGCAGTATTTT.

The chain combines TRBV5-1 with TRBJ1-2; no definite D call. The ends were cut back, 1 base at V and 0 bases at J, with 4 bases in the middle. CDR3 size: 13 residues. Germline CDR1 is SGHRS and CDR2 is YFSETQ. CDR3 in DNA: TGCGCCAGCAGCTTGAACACTAACTATGGCTACACCTTC. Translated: CASSLNTNYGYTF.

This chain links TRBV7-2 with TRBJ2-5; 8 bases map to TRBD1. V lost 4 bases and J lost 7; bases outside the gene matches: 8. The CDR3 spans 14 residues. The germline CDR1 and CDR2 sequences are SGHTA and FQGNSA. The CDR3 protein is CASSSTDRAGTQYF. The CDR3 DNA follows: TGTGCCAGCAGCTCGACGGACAGGGCGGGGACCCAGTACTTC. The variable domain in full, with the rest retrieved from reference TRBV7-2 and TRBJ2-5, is GAGVSQSPSNKVTEKGKDVELRCDPISGHTALYWYRQSLGQGLEFLIYFQGNSAPDKSGLPSDRFSAERTGGSVSTLTIQRTQQEDSAVYLCASSSTDRAGTQYFGPGTRLLVL.

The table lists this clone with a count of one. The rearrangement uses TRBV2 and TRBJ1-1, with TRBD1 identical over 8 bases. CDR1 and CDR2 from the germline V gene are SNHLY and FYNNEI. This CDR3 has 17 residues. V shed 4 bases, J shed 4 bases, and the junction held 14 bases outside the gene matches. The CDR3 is CASSGLGAGGAGTEAFF. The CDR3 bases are TGTGCCAGCAGTGGGCTCGGTGCAGGGGGCGCGGGCACTGAAGCTTTCTTT.

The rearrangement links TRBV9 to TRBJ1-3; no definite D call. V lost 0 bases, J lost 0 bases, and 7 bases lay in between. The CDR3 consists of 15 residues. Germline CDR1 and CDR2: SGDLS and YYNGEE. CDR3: CASSVAQSSGNTIYF. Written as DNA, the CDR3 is TGTGCCAGCAGCGTAGCACAGAGCTCTGGAAACACCATATATTTT.

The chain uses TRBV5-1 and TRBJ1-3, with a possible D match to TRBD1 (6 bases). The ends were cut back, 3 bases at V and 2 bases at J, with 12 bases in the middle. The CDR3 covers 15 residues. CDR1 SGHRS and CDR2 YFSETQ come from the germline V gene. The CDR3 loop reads CASSYTGLAGNTIYF. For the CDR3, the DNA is TGCGCCAGCAGCTATACAGGGTTAGCTGGAAACACCATATATTTT. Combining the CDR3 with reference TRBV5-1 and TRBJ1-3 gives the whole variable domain KAGVTQTPRYLIKTRGQQVTLSCSPISGHRSVSWYQQTPGQGLQFLFEYFSETQRNKGNFPGRFSGRQFSNSRSEMNVSTLELGDSALYLCASSYTGLAGNTIYFGEGSWLTVV.

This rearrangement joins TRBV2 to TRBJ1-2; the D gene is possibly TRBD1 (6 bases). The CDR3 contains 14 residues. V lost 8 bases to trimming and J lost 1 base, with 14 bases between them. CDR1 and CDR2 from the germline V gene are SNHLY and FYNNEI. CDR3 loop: CASVSEGGNYGYTF. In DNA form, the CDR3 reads TGTGCCAGCGTAAGCGAGGGGGGTAACTATGGCTACACCTTC.

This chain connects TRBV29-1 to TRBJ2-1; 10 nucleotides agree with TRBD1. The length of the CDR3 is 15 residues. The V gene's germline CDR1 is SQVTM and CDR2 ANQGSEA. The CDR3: CSWTTGTGEYNEQFF. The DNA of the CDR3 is TGCAGTTGGACAACCGGGACAGGGGAATACAATGAGCAGTTCTTC.